The 14 T cell receptor beta chains below were found in one sample sequenced in a study of blood T cell repertoires in COVID-19. The protocol was immunoSEQ multiplex PCR, while the TCRdb copy is restricted to in-frame clones and leaves out a portion. Of 250,000 or so clones in the sample, approximately 86% were seen once. The sample was peripheral blood. Receptor source: a woman aged 25 to 39 with acute or convalescent COVID-19.

This rearrangement joins TRBV12-5 to TRBJ2-2; 9 nucleotides line up with TRBD2. The CDR3 consists of 15 residues. V dropped 2 bases and J dropped 5; count of bases not matched to a gene: 3. Germline loops: CDR1 LGHNT, CDR2 FRNRAP. The CDR3 coding sequence is TGTGCTAGTGGTTTGAGGCTAGCGGGAACCGGGGAGCTGTTTTTT. It is translated as CASGLRLAGTGELFF.

The chain links TRBV19 to TRBJ2-3; a possible D gene is TRBD1 (6 bases). The germline V gene encodes CDR1 LNHDA and CDR2 SQIVND (reference sequence). V lost 6 bases, J lost 0 bases, and 13 bases lay in between. There are 15 residues in the CDR3. The CDR3 protein is CASRTGTSSTDTQYF. The CDR3 DNA reads as TGTGCCAGTAGAACCGGGACAAGTAGCACAGATACGCAGTATTTT.

The J gene is TRBJ1-3, the V gene TRBV9, with unresolved D. CDR1 SGDLS and CDR2 YYNGEE come from the germline V gene. Trimming removed 0 bases at V and 5 bases at J, with 9 bases between. The length of the CDR3 is 14 residues. The CDR3, as DNA: TGTGCCAGCAGCGTAGAGGAGAAGAGAAACACCATATATTTT. Its protein product is CASSVEEKRNTIYF. Filled out from reference TRBV9 and TRBJ1-3, the complete variable domain reads DSGVTQTPKHLITATGQRVTLRCSPRSGDLSVYWYQQSLDQGLQFLIQYYNGEERAKGNILERFSAQQFPDLHSELNLSSLELGDSALYFCASSVEEKRNTIYFGEGSWLTVV.

This rearrangement joins TRBV10-2 to TRBJ2-4, with D perhaps matching TRBD2 (6 bases). V was pared by 2 bases and J by 3 bases, with 14 bases between. The CDR3 has 16 amino acids. Per the germline V gene, CDR1 is WSHSY and CDR2 is SAAADI. The CDR3 DNA reads TGCGCCAGCAGTGAGAACCGGGACTTTGGCAAAAACATTCAGTACTTC. This sequence encodes CASSENRDFGKNIQYF.

The table lists this clone with a count of one. The rearrangement uses TRBV7-2 and TRBJ2-7; 8 nucleotides match TRBD1. In germline, CDR1 is SGHTA, CDR2 FQGNSA. Unmatched junction bases numbered 10, after V lost 1 base and J lost 5 bases. CDR3 length equals 16 residues. The chain's CDR3 is CASSLDPGGALDEQYF. The CDR3 DNA is TGTGCCAGCAGCTTAGACCCAGGGGGCGCTTTGGACGAGCAGTACTTC.

The chain links TRBV25-1 to TRBJ2-3, with 11 bases identical to TRBD2. The CDR3 has 18 amino acids. The V and J ends lost 2 bases and 3 bases, in that order; junction bases with no gene match: 10. CDR1 MGHDK and CDR2 SYGVNS come from the germline V gene. Here the CDR3 DNA reads TGTGCCAGCAGTGAACCCCGGACTAGCGGGTTAAGGACAGATACGCAGTATTTT. This translates into CASSEPRTSGLRTDTQYF.

The CDR3 protein is CASSSGISGANVLTF. The CDR3 DNA follows: TGTGCCAGCAGTTCAGGGATCTCTGGGGCCAACGTCCTGACTTTC. V usage is TRBV6-2 or TRBV6-3 and J usage is TRBJ2-6; TRBD1 is a possible D gene (5 bases). Germline V gene sequence: CDR1 MNHEY, CDR2 SVGEGT. CDR3 length: 15 residues. V shed 4 bases and J shed 0 bases, with 7 bases lying between them.

This clone occurred once. The rearrangement uses TRBV9 and TRBJ2-1; D is unresolved. This CDR3 comprises 15 residues. The germline V gene has CDR1 SGDLS and CDR2 YYNGEE. V was pared by 2 bases and J by 3 bases, with 12 bases between. The chain's CDR3 is CASSVEELIYNEQFF. In DNA, the CDR3 is TGTGCCAGCAGCGTCGAGGAGCTAATCTACAATGAGCAGTTCTTC.

Ten or more counts support this clone. The genes are TRBV19 and TRBJ1-5; 9 nucleotides align to TRBD1. The CDR3 is made up of 14 amino acids. Germline V lookup: CDR1 LNHDA, CDR2 SQIVND (reference sequence). V lost 5 bases to trimming and J lost 9 bases; unmatched junction nucleotides: 8. The DNA for the CDR3 is TGTGCCAGTAGTCCGAACAGGGGGCCTAGGCCCCAGCATTTT. Protein product: CASSPNRGPRPQHF.

This chain connects TRBV19 to TRBJ2-5, with TRBD2 identical over 7 bases. Losses at the gene ends were 5 bases for V and 3 bases for J; bases not matched to a gene: 9. This CDR3 spans 15 amino acids. Germline CDR1 is LNHDA and CDR2 is SQIVND (reference sequence). The CDR3 nucleotides are TGTGCCAGTAGTCTCGGGGACTATAAGAAAGAGACCCAGTACTTC. This encodes CASSLGDYKKETQYF.

The chain links TRBV3-1 (or the pseudogene TRBV3-2) to TRBJ2-5; weak D call: TRBD2 (5 bases). CDR1 and CDR2 from the germline V gene are LGHDT and YNNKEL (reference sequence). This CDR3 region has 15 residues. Trimming took off 1 base at V and 5 bases at J, with 14 bases between the two ends. CDR3 amino acids: CASSQASREIETQYF. In nucleotides, the CDR3 is TGTGCCAGCAGCCAAGCGTCGAGGGAGATCGAGACCCAGTACTTC.

The chain recombines TRBV19 with TRBJ1-5, with a possible D match to TRBD1 (5 bases). The CDR3 has 16 amino acids. Germline CDR1 LNHDA, CDR2 SQIVND (reference sequence). The V gene lost 2 bases and the J gene lost 1 base, with 12 bases spanning the gap. The CDR3 DNA reads TGTGCCAGTAGTATATTTGGGGGGGAAAGCAATCAGCCCCAGCATTTT. Translating gives CASSIFGGESNQPQHF.

The chain combines TRBV7-2 with TRBJ2-1; TRBD2 aligns across 12 bases. This CDR3 spans 18 amino acids. V was clipped by 4 bases and J by 8 bases; unmatched bases: 15. Germline lookup yields CDR1 SGHTA and CDR2 FQGNSA. The CDR3 sequence is CASSSPGLAGTRSDEQFF. CDR3 DNA: TGTGCCAGCAGCTCGCCCGGACTAGCGGGAACGAGATCCGATGAGCAGTTCTTC.

This chain links TRBV29-1 with TRBJ1-2, with 7 nucleotides matching TRBD1. The V gene's germline CDR1 is SQVTM and CDR2 ANQGSEA. The length of the CDR3 is 14 residues. The V and J ends lost 6 bases and 7 bases, in that order; junction bases with no gene match: 14. The CDR3 sequence: CSVEATGNVRGYTF. The CDR3, as DNA: TGCAGCGTCGAGGCGACAGGGAACGTTCGTGGCTACACCTTC.